This TCR beta chain was identified during a study of T cell repertoires in cytomegalovirus infection. At the level of the study: Recently identified HLA-C-restricted CMV epitopes and well-studied HLA-B-restricted CMV epitopes were used by the study. Indications came from public TCR beta signatures; they pointed to CMV infection and to a matching HLA type. Points from the study as a whole: HLA-C-restricted CMV clonotypes gave the most frequent clonotype in two of eight donors. Cumulative public TCR beta family frequency identified carriers of CMV plus the relevant HLA.

TCRdb reprocessed the reads via MiXCR and lists one record per CDR3 protein. The sample yields 450,000 to 600,000 distinct CDR3 sequences, 30% to 35% seen once. As regards this clonotype: Its antigen is not known.

Trimming removed 5 bases at V and 0 bases at J, with 11 bases between. CDR3 size: 15 residues. Germline V gene data show CDR1 as SGHTA and CDR2 as FQGTGA. The sequencing used cultured PBMCs, collected from culture after CMV antigen stimulation. This receptor was identified in a human donor in good health (CMV status not recorded). Some clones in this sample may be carry-over from other donors' samples. The chain joins TRBV7-3 to TRBJ2-1; D unclear. CDR3 nucleotide sequence: TGTGCCAGCAGCGCCACACGGAGCTCCTACAATGAGCAGTTCTTC. Its translation: CASSATRSSYNEQFF.